Each of the 10 T cell receptor beta chains below was sequenced from the same sample in a study of T-cell memory formation after mild COVID-19. TCRdb reanalysed the 5' RACE reads using MiXCR and keeps one entry per CDR3 protein. There are 300,000 to 350,000 distinct CDR3 sequences in the sample; roughly 13% occur only once, and 22% lies in the top ten. The sample consisted of PBMCs or a T cell subset sorted from them (not recorded which). All receptors come from a young man who had mild COVID-19 (a few samples of this study predate the infection). Cell type and time point are not known.

This clonotype was seen a few times. V and J are TRBV5-1 and TRBJ2-5, with TRBD1 matching over 7 bases. The V and J ends lost 3 bases and 2 bases, in that order; junction bases with no gene match: 13. CDR1 and CDR2 (germline): SGHRS, YFSETQ. The CDR3 is 17 residues long. This chain's CDR3 is CASSYRDSRWSQETQYF. The CDR3 DNA follows: TGCGCCAGCAGCTACCGGGACAGCCGATGGTCTCAAGAGACCCAGTACTTC.

There are many counts of this clonotype. This rearrangement joins TRBV6-6 to TRBJ2-7; 9 bases match TRBD2. Losses at the gene ends were 6 bases for V and 0 bases for J; bases not matched to a gene: 6. The CDR3 sequence is 15 residues long. Germline assignment: CDR1 MNHNY and CDR2 SVGAGI (reference sequence). CDR3 in amino acids: CASRGSGGSSYEQYV. The CDR3, as DNA: TGTGCCAGCAGGGGTAGCGGGGGCAGCTCCTACGAGCAGTACGTC.

J is TRBJ1-2 and V is TRBV24-1, with TRBD1 matching 9 bases. The CDR3 length is 16 residues. Trimming removed 3 bases from V and 0 bases from J; junction bases left unmatched: 4. Germline V CDR1 and CDR2: KGHDR, SFDVKD. CDR3 nucleotide sequence: TGTGCCACCAGTGATCCACGACAGGGGGCTAACTATGGCTACACCTTC. It specifies CATSDPRQGANYGYTF.

V and J are TRBV29-1 and TRBJ1-2; no firm D call. Trimming took 3 bases from V and 8 from J, leaving 7 bases between them. CDR3 size: 10 residues. Germline CDR1 SQVTM, CDR2 ANQGSEA. CDR3 nucleotide sequence: TGCAGCGTTGACGGTTACGGCTACACCTTC. It specifies CSVDGYGYTF.

Here the CDR3 DNA reads TGCAGTGCTAGAATTCCAGGGATCTGGGCTGGCTACACCTTC. Translated, it gives CSARIPGIWAGYTF. The chain is built from TRBV20-1 and TRBJ1-2; tentatively, D is TRBD1 (5 bases). Trimming cost V 2 bases and J 7 bases, with 17 bases left between them. This CDR3 has 14 residues. Per germline, CDR1 DFQATT and CDR2 SNEGSKA (reference sequence).

The table lists this clonotype with a few counts. The V call is TRBV29-1, the J call TRBJ2-7; D ambiguous. The CDR3 is 14 amino acids. Germline V lookup: CDR1 SQVTM, CDR2 ANQGSEA. The ends were cut back, 0 bases at V and 9 bases at J, with 18 bases in the middle. The CDR3 nucleotides read TGCAGCGTTGAAGATTTGGGTCTGAATGTAGGGCAGTACTTC. Translating gives CSVEDLGLNVGQYF.

This clonotype was seen only a few times. This chain links TRBV7-2 with TRBJ1-1; weak D call: TRBD1 (5 bases). CDR1 is SGHTA and CDR2 is FQGNSA in the germline V gene. V was pared by 3 bases and J by 3 bases, with 8 bases between. CDR3 size: 13 residues. CDR3 nucleotides: TGTGCCAGCAGCTTTGGGGCGGACACTGAAGCTTTCTTT. Translation gives CASSFGADTEAFF.

This clonotype was picked up many times. This chain joins TRBV6-5 and TRBJ2-5; D call uncertain. V lost 4 bases, J lost 5 bases, and 17 bases lay in between. Germline V gene data show CDR1 as MNHEY and CDR2 as SVGAGI. The CDR3 consists of 15 residues. The CDR3 DNA sequence: TGTGCCAGCAGTTCCCAATGGTCTTCGGCGGAGACCCAGTACTTC. Residues: CASSSQWSSAETQYF.

The chain has TRBV5-1 and TRBJ2-2; D is perhaps TRBD1 or TRBD2 (5 bases each). This CDR3 is built from 16 residues. V gave up 2 bases and J gave up 0 bases, with 11 bases separating them. Germline CDR1 SGHRS, CDR2 YFSETQ. The CDR3 sequence: CASSFVGVPNTGELFF. The CDR3 coding sequence is TGCGCCAGCAGCTTCGTGGGGGTGCCGAACACCGGGGAGCTGTTTTTT.

With regard to this clonotype: A much larger clonotype is one base distant, so this may be a read error. This sequence joins TRBV6-2 or TRBV6-3 and TRBJ2-3; possible D gene TRBD2, 6 bases. The CDR3 length is 14 residues. Germline CDR1 reads MNHEY; CDR2 reads SVGEGT. CDR3 in DNA: TGTGCCAGCAGTCACCGGGACTGGTGGGATAAGCAGTATTTT. It encodes CASSHRDWWDKQYF.